This T cell receptor beta chain appears in the sequencing data of a study of blood T cell repertoires in COVID-19. Across the whole study: Samples of COVID-19 (acute and convalescent) were obtained from the United States, Italy and Spain. Nucleic acid was either cDNA or gDNA, and it came from T cells, B-cell-depleted T cells, or PBMCs.

Under the authors' procedure: Amplification of reference gene primers was used by the study to estimate nucleated cell counts. Using immunoSEQ multiplex PCR, the repertoire was profiled, and TCRdb retains in-frame clones only, with some absent. V and J calls and clone size come straight from that table; D and trimming were deduced from the DNA. Of approximately 230,000 clones listed, around 83% were seen once; the top ten hold roughly 10%. Sequenced sample: peripheral blood. The receptor was isolated from an older man with acute or convalescent COVID-19.

CDR3 nucleotides: TGTGCCAGTAGAACCCGGGACAGGGGACGGGGAGCTTTCTTT. This gives the protein CASRTRDRGRGAFF. The J gene is TRBJ1-1, the V gene TRBV19; TRBD1 matches 10 bases. There are 14 residues in the CDR3. The V segment lost 6 bases and the J segment 10 bases; nucleotides outside the gene matches: 11. Germline CDR1 is LNHDA and CDR2 is SQIVND (reference sequence).